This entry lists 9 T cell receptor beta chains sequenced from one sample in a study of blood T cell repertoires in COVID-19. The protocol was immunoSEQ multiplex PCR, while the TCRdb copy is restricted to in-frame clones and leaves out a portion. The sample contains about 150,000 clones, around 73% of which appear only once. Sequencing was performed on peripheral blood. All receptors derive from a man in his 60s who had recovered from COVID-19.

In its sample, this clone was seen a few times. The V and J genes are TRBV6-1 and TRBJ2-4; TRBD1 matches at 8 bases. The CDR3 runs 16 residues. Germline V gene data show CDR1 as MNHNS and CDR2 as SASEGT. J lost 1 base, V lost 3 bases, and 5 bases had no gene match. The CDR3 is CASSEQGAGAKNIQYF. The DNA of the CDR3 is TGTGCCAGCAGTGAGCAGGGGGCGGGGGCCAAAAACATTCAGTACTTC.

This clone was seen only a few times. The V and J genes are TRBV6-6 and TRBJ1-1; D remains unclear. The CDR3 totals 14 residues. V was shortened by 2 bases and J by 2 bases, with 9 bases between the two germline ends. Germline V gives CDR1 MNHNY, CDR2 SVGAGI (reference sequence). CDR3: CASSYPEDNTEAFF. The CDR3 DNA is TGTGCCAGCAGTTACCCCGAGGATAACACTGAAGCTTTCTTT.

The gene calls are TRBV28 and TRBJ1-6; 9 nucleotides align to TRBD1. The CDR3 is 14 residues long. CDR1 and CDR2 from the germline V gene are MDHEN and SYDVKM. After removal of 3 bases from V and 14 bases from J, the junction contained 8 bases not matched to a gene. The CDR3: CASSFQDRGLTLHF. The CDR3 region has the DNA TGTGCCAGCAGTTTCCAGGACAGGGGTTTGACCCTCCACTTT.

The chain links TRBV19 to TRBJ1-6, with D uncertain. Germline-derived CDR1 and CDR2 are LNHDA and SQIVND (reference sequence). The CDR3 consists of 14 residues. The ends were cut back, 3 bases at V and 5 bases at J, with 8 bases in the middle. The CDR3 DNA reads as TGTGCCAGTAGTATTCGCGCCGATAATTCACCCCTCCACTTT. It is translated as CASSIRADNSPLHF.

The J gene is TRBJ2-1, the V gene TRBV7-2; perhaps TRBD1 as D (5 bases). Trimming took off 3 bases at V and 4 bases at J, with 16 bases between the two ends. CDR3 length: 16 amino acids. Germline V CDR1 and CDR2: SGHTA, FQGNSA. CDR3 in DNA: TGTGCCAGCAGCTTCGGGCAGGGTGTACGTTACAATGAGCAGTTCTTC. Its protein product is CASSFGQGVRYNEQFF.

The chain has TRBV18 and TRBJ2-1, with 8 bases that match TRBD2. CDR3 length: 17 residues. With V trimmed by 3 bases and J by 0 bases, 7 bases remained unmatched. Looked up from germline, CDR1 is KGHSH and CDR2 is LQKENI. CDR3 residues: CASSPREGQPSYNEQFF. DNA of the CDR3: TGTGCCAGCTCACCCCGGGAGGGGCAACCCTCCTACAATGAGCAGTTCTTC.

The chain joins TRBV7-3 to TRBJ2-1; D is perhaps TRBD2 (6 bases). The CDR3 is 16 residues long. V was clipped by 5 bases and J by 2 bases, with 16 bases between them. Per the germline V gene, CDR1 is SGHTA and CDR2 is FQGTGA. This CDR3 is CASSRAGTGTYNEQFF. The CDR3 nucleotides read TGTGCCAGCAGCCGAGCCGGGACTGGAACCTACAATGAGCAGTTCTTC.

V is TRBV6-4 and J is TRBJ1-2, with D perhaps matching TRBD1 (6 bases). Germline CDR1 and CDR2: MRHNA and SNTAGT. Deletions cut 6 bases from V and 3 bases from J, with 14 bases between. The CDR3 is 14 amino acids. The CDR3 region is CASSGQRGYYGYTF. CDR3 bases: TGTGCCAGCAGCGGACAGAGGGGTTACTATGGCTACACCTTC.

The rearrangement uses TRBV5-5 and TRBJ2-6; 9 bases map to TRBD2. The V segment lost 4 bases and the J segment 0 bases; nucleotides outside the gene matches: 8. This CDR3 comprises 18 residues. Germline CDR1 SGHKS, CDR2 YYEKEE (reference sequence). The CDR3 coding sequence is TGTGCCAGCAGCGGAGCTAGCGGGGTCGGCTCTGGGGCCAACGTCCTGACTTTC. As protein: CASSGASGVGSGANVLTF.